The rows below give T cell receptor beta chains drawn from one sample of a study of blood T cell repertoires in COVID-19. The assay was immunoSEQ multiplex PCR, and TCRdb's table has in-frame clones only and misses some. The repertoire consists of about 76,000 clones, with 75% to 90% occurring once and the leading ten covering 15% to 20%. Sequenced material: peripheral blood. These receptor sequences come from a human donor in a cohort sampled during active COVID-19. Both conserved end residues are part of each CDR3. Each record gives: CDR3 DNA, CDR3 protein, J gene, D gene, clone size, V gene. The D gene is left open where the match is weak. Some rows have no size entry. The others give once, few or many, or a class for an expanded clone.

TGTGCCAGCAGACATAGCGGGGGTACAGATACGCAGTATTTT,CASRHSGGTDTQYF,TRBJ2-3,TRBD2,-,TRBV13
TGTGCCAGCAGTTCGCAGGGGGCGTTTGGAGAGACCCAGTACTTC,CASSSQGAFGETQYF,TRBJ2-5,TRBD1,-,TRBV2
TGTGCCATCAGTGAGTCTTCGGGACTGGCCACAGATACGCAGTATTTT,CAISESSGLATDTQYF,TRBJ2-3,-,once,TRBV10-3
TGTGCCAGCTCACCTGAGACTAGCGGTTCCTACGAGCAGTACTTC,CASSPETSGSYEQYF,TRBJ2-7,TRBD2,-,TRBV18
TGCGCCAGCAGCAAGGACTCCGGGACAGGGGGCCTCTTC,CASSKDSGTGGLF,TRBJ2-1,TRBD1,-,TRBV5-1
TGTGCCAGCAGCCCTTGGACAGGGAGAAATTCACCCCTCCACTTT,CASSPWTGRNSPLHF,TRBJ1-6,TRBD1,few,TRBV7-2
TGTGCCAGTAGTCGTCACGGCGGGGGAAACGAGCAGTACTTC,CASSRHGGGNEQYF,TRBJ2-7,TRBD2,-,TRBV19
TGTGCCAGCAGGGAGGGGAGGATACGGAATTCACCCCTCCACTTT,CASREGRIRNSPLHF,TRBJ1-6,-,-,TRBV9
TGCAGTGGAGGGGGCTCCTACGAGCAGTACTTC,CSGGGSYEQYF,TRBJ2-7,-,-,TRBV20-1
TGTGCCAGCAGTACCTCAGGGCACTATGGCTACACCTTC,CASSTSGHYGYTF,TRBJ1-2,-,-,TRBV28
TGTGCCAGCAGCGAAAGGGGGAGCTCTGGAAACACCATATATTTT,CASSERGSSGNTIYF,TRBJ1-3,-,-,TRBV11-3
TGTGCCAGCAGCCGCGCAAAAGAGCGCCACAATGAGCAGTTCTTC,CASSRAKERHNEQFF,TRBJ2-1,-,-,TRBV21-1
TGTGCCAGCTATGAAGGGGGCCCCGGATACGAGCAGTACTTC,CASYEGGPGYEQYF,TRBJ2-7,TRBD1,-,TRBV28
TGTGCCAGCGGGGGGAGTTTTTCCACTGAAGCTTTCTTT,CASGGSFSTEAFF,TRBJ1-1,-,-,TRBV6-5
TGTGCCAGCTCACCACCGGGGACAGGTACGGCTGGCGAGCAGTACTTC,CASSPPGTGTAGEQYF,TRBJ2-7,TRBD1,-,TRBV18
TGTGCCAGCAGCCCATATACAGGGGCCGTCCAAGAGACCCAGTACTTC,CASSPYTGAVQETQYF,TRBJ2-5,TRBD1,-,TRBV7-9
TGTGCCATCAGTGAAGGGGGGAACACTGAAGCTTTCTTT,CAISEGGNTEAFF,TRBJ1-1,-,-,TRBV10-3
TGTGCCAGCAGTCCCAACAGGGGCAACAATCAGCCCCAGCATTTT,CASSPNRGNNQPQHF,TRBJ1-5,TRBD1,-,TRBV28
TGTGCCAGCAGTTACGAAGGACAGGAGACCGGGGAGCTGTTTTTT,CASSYEGQETGELFF,TRBJ2-2,TRBD1,-,TRBV6-2/TRBV6-3
TGTGCCAGCTCAACCACTAGCGGAGGAAGCTCCTACAATGAGCAGTTCTTC,CASSTTSGGSSYNEQFF,TRBJ2-1,TRBD2,-,TRBV18
TGCGCCAGCAGCTTGGGCGGACTAGCGGGGGGCAGCACAGATACGCAGTATTTT,CASSLGGLAGGSTDTQYF,TRBJ2-3,TRBD2,-,TRBV5-1
TGTGCCAGCAGTTTCTCCAACACCCTCTATGGCTACACCTTC,CASSFSNTLYGYTF,TRBJ1-2,-,-,TRBV27
TGTGCCAGTAGTATCGCTAGCGGCACAGATACGCAGTATTTT,CASSIASGTDTQYF,TRBJ2-3,-,-,TRBV19
TGTGCTAGTGGCCCTGGACAGAACGTACCTTACTATGGCTACACCTTC,CASGPGQNVPYYGYTF,TRBJ1-2,-,-,TRBV12-5
TGTGCCAGCTCACCGTCGACTCTTGGAGGGGAGACCCAGTACTTC,CASSPSTLGGETQYF,TRBJ2-5,-,once,TRBV18
TGCGCCAGCAGTGAGGGACTAGCGGGTGGCGATGAGCAGTTCTTC,CASSEGLAGGDEQFF,TRBJ2-1,TRBD2,once,TRBV10-1
TGCGCCAGCAGCCACCTTAGGGGTGAAGCTTTCTTT,CASSHLRGEAFF,TRBJ1-1,-,-,TRBV4-1
TGTGCCAGTAGTACCCCGACAGGGTATCAGCCCCAGCATTTT,CASSTPTGYQPQHF,TRBJ1-5,TRBD1,-,TRBV19
TGTGCCAGCAGTTACTCGGGACAGGGACGGAACGAGCAGTACTTC,CASSYSGQGRNEQYF,TRBJ2-7,TRBD1,once,TRBV6-5
TGCGCCAGCAGCCCCTCAGGTTCACCCCTCCACTTT,CASSPSGSPLHF,TRBJ1-6,-,-,TRBV4-1
TGTGCCAGCAGCGAGGGGAACGGGGGAAACATTCAGTACTTC,CASSEGNGGNIQYF,TRBJ2-4,-,-,TRBV9
TGTGCCAGCAGTGAGAGGGAGACCCAGTACTTC,CASSERETQYF,TRBJ2-5,-,-,TRBV6-6
TGTGCCAGCAGCCCCGGGACTAGCGGGATCTCAAGTACGCAGTATTTT,CASSPGTSGISSTQYF,TRBJ2-3,TRBD2,-,TRBV7-2
TGTGCCAGTAGTATAGAGACTGACAGATACAATGAGCAGTTCTTC,CASSIETDRYNEQFF,TRBJ2-1,-,-,TRBV19
TGTGCCAGCAGCTTAGGCTTCACAGGGATGGAGACCCAGTACTTC,CASSLGFTGMETQYF,TRBJ2-5,-,-,TRBV11-2
TGTGCCAGTAGTATAACGGGACTAAAGGGCAATCAGCCCCAGCATTTT,CASSITGLKGNQPQHF,TRBJ1-5,-,-,TRBV19
TGTGCCAGCACCCCAGGGTATTACGAGCAGTACTTC,CASTPGYYEQYF,TRBJ2-7,-,-,TRBV6-5
TGTGCCAGCAGCTTAGGTAGTCAGGCTAACACCGGGGAGCTGTTTTTT,CASSLGSQANTGELFF,TRBJ2-2,-,-,TRBV7-4
TGTGCCAGCAGCTTACTAGGCGGGACAGCCTACGAGCAGTACTTC,CASSLLGGTAYEQYF,TRBJ2-7,-,-,TRBV7-8
TGTGCCAGCAGGGGGGGGCGTAGCTCCTACAATGAGCAGTTCTTC,CASRGGRSSYNEQFF,TRBJ2-1,-,-,TRBV27
TGTGCCAGCAGCTCGATACAGGGGAGCTCCTACAATGAGCAGTTCTTC,CASSSIQGSSYNEQFF,TRBJ2-1,TRBD1,-,TRBV5-6
TGTGCCACTTCTCGGGGGGGCCGGATAGATACGCAGTATTTT,CATSRGGRIDTQYF,TRBJ2-3,TRBD2,-,TRBV7-3
TGTGCCAGCAGTTTCTCCGGGACAGGTACCTACGAGCAGTACTTC,CASSFSGTGTYEQYF,TRBJ2-7,TRBD1,-,TRBV28
TGTGCCAGCAGATTGCGGCTAGCGGGAGAGGGCGAGCAGTACTTC,CASRLRLAGEGEQYF,TRBJ2-7,TRBD2,-,TRBV6-5
TGTGCCAGCAGTTACTCCGCGGGAGCTTTAAGCCCCGAGCAGTACTTC,CASSYSAGALSPEQYF,TRBJ2-7,TRBD2,-,TRBV6-2/TRBV6-3
TGTGCCAGCAGAGAATCAGGGGGTTTCGGAAACACCATATATTTT,CASRESGGFGNTIYF,TRBJ1-3,TRBD1,once,TRBV6-6
TGTGCCACGAAACCGGGACAGGGCTCCGAGCAGTACTTC,CATKPGQGSEQYF,TRBJ2-7,TRBD1,-,TRBV10-3
TGTGCCAGCAGCCAAGGACTAGCCAGCGACGAGCAGTACTTC,CASSQGLASDEQYF,TRBJ2-7,TRBD2,-,TRBV7-3
TGTGCCAGCTCATCAGGAAACACTGAAGCTTTCTTT,CASSSGNTEAFF,TRBJ1-1,-,-,TRBV18
TGTGCCAGCAGCGGACGAGGACAGTACTCTGGAAACACCATATATTTT,CASSGRGQYSGNTIYF,TRBJ1-3,-,-,TRBV9
TGCGCCAGCCGGGTGCTAGCGGGGGTGGACAATGAGCAGTTCTTC,CASRVLAGVDNEQFF,TRBJ2-1,TRBD2,-,TRBV5-1
TGCGCCAGCAGACCATCAAACGGGTTCTTC,CASRPSNGFF,TRBJ2-1,-,-,TRBV5-1
TGTGCCAGCAGTGACTACGCCGGGACAGTAACTTTCTTT,CASSDYAGTVTFF,TRBJ1-1,TRBD1,-,TRBV6-4
TGTGCCAGCGCTCACACGACTGGACAGGGGGGAAATACGCAGTATTTT,CASAHTTGQGGNTQYF,TRBJ2-3,TRBD1,-,TRBV9
TGTGCCAGCAGTTTCGCCTACGAGCAGTACTTC,CASSFAYEQYF,TRBJ2-7,-,-,TRBV27